A selection of T cell receptor beta chains follows, all from one sample in a study of blood T cell repertoires in COVID-19. Generated by immunoSEQ multiplex PCR, the TCRdb table keeps only in-frame clones and is missing some. The sample has some 96,000 clones, approximately 87% seen once; the top ten hold roughly 12%. Sequenced sample: peripheral blood. These receptor sequences come from a human donor in a cohort sampled during active COVID-19. The CDR3 runs from the conserved cysteine through the conserved F or W.

V | CDR3
TRBV28 | CASSPHSGRLNEQFF
TRBV19 | CASSRGYQRGPDTQYF
TRBV5-6 | CASSLMASNSLHF
TRBV7-9 | CASSTQGVNTEAFF
TRBV4-1 | CASSQGGNYGYTF
TRBV7-9 | CASSPRQGDSGANVLTF
TRBV29-1 | CSGDSGGDTQYF
TRBV2 | CASTGGTSYEQYF
TRBV6-1 | CASSERGFQTEAFF
TRBV10-2 | CASSGTSSYEQYF
TRBV9 | CASSVVDRVADEQYF
TRBV10-3 | CAISRGGAGINGYTF
TRBV12-3/TRBV12-4 | CASRGQNTEAFF
TRBV7-8 | CASSLSGGVTEAFF
TRBV6-5 | CASSYSSGNQPQHF
TRBV3-1/TRBV3-2 | CASSHFQLEEHYLGKPQHF